Each of the 21 T cell receptor beta chains below was sequenced from the same sample in a study of cytomegalovirus exposure and HLA in healthy donors. Use of 60 Vbeta and 13 Jbeta primers characterized the PCR. Repertoires were generated with immunoSEQ multiplex PCR, while TCRdb's copy carries only in-frame clones and drops some. The sample includes 150,000 to 200,000 clones, around 87% seen only once; the top ten take about 1.1%. Sequenced input: PBMCs. The source of these receptors is a boy aged 2 to 10 in good health and CMV-seronegative.

This clone was observed a single time. The V and J genes are TRBV30 and TRBJ2-1; TRBD2 might be the D (5 bases). Trimming stripped 3 bases from V and 9 bases from J, with 12 bases between. The CDR3 covers 12 residues. CDR1 GTSNPN and CDR2 SVGIG come from the germline V gene (reference sequence). CDR3 residues: CAWSGLETEQFF. The DNA for the CDR3 is TGTGCCTGGAGCGGACTGGAGACTGAGCAGTTCTTC.

The genes are TRBV15 and TRBJ2-1; D remains ambiguous. The V gene's germline CDR1 is LNHNV and CDR2 YYDKDF (reference sequence). The V end lost 0 bases, the J end lost 1 base, and 10 bases lay between the germline ends. CDR3 size: 16 residues. CDR3 protein: CATSRDGSGSYNEQFF. For the CDR3, the DNA is TGTGCCACCAGCAGAGATGGTTCAGGTTCCTACAATGAGCAGTTCTTC.

The genes are TRBV7-2 and TRBJ2-4; D is perhaps TRBD2 (6 bases). The CDR3 loop spans 14 amino acids. Deletions cut 0 bases from V and 8 bases from J, with 11 bases between. Looked up from germline, CDR1 is SGHTA and CDR2 is FQGNSA. CDR3 sequence reads: CASSLAGWGDIQYF. CDR3 in DNA: TGTGCCAGCAGCTTAGCGGGGTGGGGGGACATTCAGTACTTC.

This chain links TRBV5-1 with TRBJ2-5; the D gene is possibly TRBD2 (7 bases). CDR3 size: 16 residues. The V and J ends lost 4 bases and 1 base respectively, with 17 bases between them. The germline gives CDR1 SGHRS, CDR2 YFSETQ. DNA of the CDR3: TGCGCCAGCAGCCTCGGCGGGGGCCTCTCCCAAGAGACCCAGTACTTC. Translating it yields CASSLGGGLSQETQYF.

The chain is built from TRBV6-1 and TRBJ2-5, with a possible D match to TRBD2 (5 bases). The germline V gene has CDR1 MNHNS and CDR2 SASEGT. Between the trimmed V and J ends, which lost 1 base and 1 base, there was a span of 16 bases. CDR3 length equals 17 residues. CDR3 loop: CASSEGIARNFQETQYF. The CDR3 coding sequence is TGTGCCAGCAGTGAAGGTATAGCGAGAAACTTCCAAGAGACCCAGTACTTC.

This chain joins TRBV28 and TRBJ1-2, with D uncertain. The CDR3 runs 12 residues. Germline V lookup: CDR1 MDHEN, CDR2 SYDVKM. Trimming stripped 7 bases from V and 0 bases from J, with 6 bases between. CDR3 nucleotide sequence: TGTGCCAGCATAGCAGCTAACTATGGCTACACCTTC. This codes for CASIAANYGYTF.

The chain recombines TRBV27 with TRBJ1-5; tentative D call: TRBD1 (5 bases). The V gene's germline CDR1 is MNHEY and CDR2 SMNVEV (reference sequence). Trimming removed 3 bases at V and 2 bases at J, with 8 bases between. This CDR3 region has 14 residues. The CDR3 DNA reads TGTGCCAGCAGTTTGGGAGGGGGCAATCAGCCCCAGCATTTT. Its translation: CASSLGGGNQPQHF.

With regard to this clone: One end of the junction fails to match germline, which may point to a read error. Different DNA sequences within this sample yield the same CDR3. V usage is TRBV7-8 and J usage is TRBJ1-1; D is perhaps TRBD1 (5 bases). The CDR3 covers 13 residues. Germline V gene data show CDR1 as SGHVS and CDR2 as FQNEAQ. CDR3 DNA: TGTGCTAGCAGCAGAACAGGGAACACTGAAGCTTTCTTT. Its translation is CASSRTGNTEAFF.

The J gene is TRBJ2-1, the V gene TRBV2, with 11 bases matching TRBD2. Germline V CDR1 and CDR2: SNHLY, FYNNEI. The ends lost 1 base at V and 10 bases at J; junction bases unmatched: 15. This CDR3 is built from 18 residues. The CDR3, as DNA: TGTGCCAGCAGTGAAGGGTTCTTGGGGACTAGCGGTATCGGCGAGCAGTTCTTC. It yields the protein CASSEGFLGTSGIGEQFF.

The V and J genes are TRBV4-1 and TRBJ2-7; D is possibly TRBD2 (6 bases). V shed 2 bases and J shed 1 base, with 9 bases lying between them. Germline CDR1 reads MGHRA; CDR2 reads YSYEKL. This CDR3 is built from 14 residues. CDR3: CASSQTGVSYEQYF. As DNA, the CDR3 is TGCGCCAGCAGCCAAACGGGAGTGTCCTACGAGCAGTACTTC.

This rearrangement joins TRBV5-6 to TRBJ2-3; a possible D gene is TRBD1 (5 bases). The germline CDR1 and CDR2 sequences are SGHDT and YYEEEE. V lost 2 bases and J 4 bases, leaving 11 bases between the germline ends. The CDR3 extends over 14 amino acids. CDR3 sequence: CASSFRQSADTQYF. In nucleotides, the CDR3 is TGTGCCAGCAGCTTCAGACAGAGTGCAGATACGCAGTATTTT. The entire variable domain, with the rest obtained from reference TRBV5-6 and TRBJ2-3, is as follows: DAGVTQSPTHLIKTRGQQVTLRCSPKSGHDTVSWYQQALGQGPQFIFQYYEEEERQRGNFPDRFSGHQFPNYSSELNVNALLLGDSALYLCASSFRQSADTQYFGPGTRLTVL.

This rearrangement joins TRBV10-3 to TRBJ2-2; D call uncertain. Trimming cost V 3 bases and J 4 bases, with 6 bases left between them. The germline V gene has CDR1 ENHRY and CDR2 SYGVKD. The CDR3 loop spans 13 amino acids. CDR3: CAISDAVTGELFF. CDR3 in DNA: TGTGCCATCAGTGATGCGGTCACCGGGGAGCTGTTTTTT.

CDR3 nucleotides: TGTGCCAGCAGCTTACGAAGTAGCAACAATGAGCAGTTCTTC. Translated: CASSLRSSNNEQFF. The rearrangement joins TRBV11-2 to TRBJ2-1; D call uncertain. This CDR3 spans 14 amino acids. Germline values: CDR1 SGHAT, CDR2 FQNNGV. The V and J ends lost 2 bases and 5 bases respectively, with 10 bases between them.

The chain uses TRBV2 and TRBJ2-5; tentative D call: TRBD2 (6 bases). The germline V and J ends were trimmed by 6 bases and 8 bases, with 22 bases remaining between them. The CDR3 has 15 residues. CDR1 is SNHLY, CDR2 FYNNEI, per germline. CDR3 in amino acids: CASRRGTQGGETQYF. In nucleotides, the CDR3 is TGTGCCAGCAGACGCGGGACGCAGGGAGGCGAAACCCAGTACTTC.

The chain combines TRBV5-6 with TRBJ2-1; 10 positions agree with TRBD2. The CDR3 is 18 residues long. Germline loops: CDR1 SGHDT, CDR2 YYEEEE. Trimming removed 1 base from V and 5 bases from J; junction bases left unmatched: 12. CDR3 DNA sequence: TGTGCCAGCAGCTTGTTGGGGGGACTAGCGCCTTTTAACAATGAGCAGTTCTTC. Translation gives CASSLLGGLAPFNNEQFF.

The chain couples TRBV5-1 to TRBJ2-5, with 7 positions matching TRBD1. Unmatched junction bases numbered 11, after V lost 4 bases and J lost 5 bases. Per germline, CDR1 SGHRS and CDR2 YFSETQ. CDR3 length: 15 amino acids. The CDR3 is CASSLERQGLETQYF. DNA for the CDR3: TGCGCCAGCAGCCTCGAAAGACAGGGCTTGGAGACCCAGTACTTC.

The J gene is TRBJ2-7, the V gene TRBV7-8, with D possibly TRBD2 on 6 matching bases. The CDR3 is 14 residues long. V lost 7 bases and J lost 6, with 19 bases in between. Per the germline V gene, CDR1 is SGHVS and CDR2 is FQNEAQ. This CDR3 reads CASNGRPESTEQYF. The CDR3 DNA sequence: TGTGCCAGCAATGGGAGGCCAGAATCTACCGAGCAGTACTTC.

The chain uses TRBV27 and TRBJ2-7, with D tentatively TRBD1 (6 bases). With 4 bases removed from V and 2 bases from J, the gap between germline ends came to 15 bases. Germline loops: CDR1 MNHEY, CDR2 SMNVEV (reference sequence). This CDR3 contains 15 residues. This CDR3 reads CASSSHRAPTYEQYF. CDR3 coding DNA: TGTGCCAGCAGTTCCCACAGGGCTCCCACCTACGAGCAGTACTTC.

This rearrangement joins TRBV6-6 to TRBJ2-1; D is perhaps TRBD1 (6 bases). CDR1 is MNHNY, CDR2 SVGAGI, per germline (reference sequence). CDR3 size: 12 residues. Trimming pared 8 bases from V and 5 bases from J, leaving 10 bases between. The DNA for the CDR3 is TGTGCCAGCCTCAACAGGGACAATGAGCAGTTCTTC. Protein product: CASLNRDNEQFF.

Here the CDR3 DNA reads TGCGCCAGCAGCTTGGGACAGATGAACACTGAAGCTTTCTTT. Its translation: CASSLGQMNTEAFF. The V and J genes are TRBV5-1 and TRBJ1-1; D possibly corresponds to TRBD1 (5 bases). Per germline, CDR1 SGHRS and CDR2 YFSETQ. The CDR3 sequence is 14 residues long. The ends were cut back, 0 bases at V and 0 bases at J, with 6 bases in the middle.

The chain is built from TRBV6-1 and TRBJ1-2; 7 bases line up with TRBD1. Germline CDR1 MNHNS, CDR2 SASEGT. This CDR3 comprises 15 residues. The V and J ends lost 7 bases and 5 bases, in that order; junction bases with no gene match: 13. The DNA of the CDR3 is TGTGCCAGCAAATTTAGGGTAGGACAGGAATATGGCTACACCTTC. Translating it yields CASKFRVGQEYGYTF.